The clone carrying this T cell receptor beta chain was seen repeatedly, ten times or more. This entry comes from a study of T cells after yellow fever vaccination. TCRdb called the 5' RACE reads again in MiXCR, with one record for every CDR3 protein. Altogether around 200,000 distinct CDR3 sequences are present, about 11% being singletons, with the ten largest covering about 38%. This specimen was CD8+ T cells sorted from PBMCs, taken 15 days after the yellow fever booster vaccination. The receptor's source is a man younger than 35 who received the YFV17D yellow fever vaccine.

Here the CDR3 DNA reads TGCGCCAGCAGCCAGGAATCCTACAATGAGCAGTTCTTC. Translating gives CASSQESYNEQFF. The V call is TRBV5-1, the J call TRBJ2-1; D not certain. V lost 4 bases and J 1 base, leaving 6 bases between the germline ends. The germline V gene has CDR1 SGHRS and CDR2 YFSETQ. The length of the CDR3 is 13 residues. The full variable domain, in which reference TRBV5-1 and TRBJ2-1 provide the parts outside the CDR3, is KAGVTQTPRYLIKTRGQQVTLSCSPISGHRSVSWYQQTPGQGLQFLFEYFSETQRNKGNFPGRFSGRQFSNSRSEMNVSTLELGDSALYLCASSQESYNEQFFGPGTRLTVL.